Shown below are 10 T cell receptor beta chains from a single sample sequenced in a study of T-cell reconstitution after alpha-beta-depleted transplantation in children (TCRdb year 2016). To prepare the library, PCR was applied. TCRdb lists the instrument as Illumina HiSeq 2500. TCR library preparation used molecular barcoding, with unique molecular identifiers applied to normalize quantification of the TCRbeta repertoire. TCRdb handled the public reads itself, with Q25 trimming in fastp and clone calling in MiXCR, and kept productive beta chains. CDR3 protein sequences are deduplicated, and each keeps its most common genes and DNA. This sample lists more than 250,000 distinct CDR3 sequences; approximately 9.8% were detected once. The ten largest make up about 9.5% of the sample. The source material was PBMCs from the stem cell graft donor, sampled from the stem cell graft. The receptor set was obtained from a human donor who donated a stem cell graft to a child with SCID.

The chain has TRBV7-9 and TRBJ2-3; 14 bases agree with TRBD2. The CDR3 length is 17 residues. Germline-derived CDR1 and CDR2 are SEHNR and FQNEAQ (reference sequence). V shed 5 bases and J 8 bases; nucleotides not matched to a gene: 12. The CDR3 nucleotides read TGTGCCAGCAGCCCGGGACTAGCGGGGGTCACTTGGGCTACGCAGTATTTT. It is translated as CASSPGLAGVTWATQYF.

This chain connects TRBV20-1 to TRBJ2-7; the D is unclear. The CDR3 contains 13 residues. V was trimmed by 2 bases and J by 3 bases, leaving 11 bases between them. Germline CDR1 is DFQATT and CDR2 is SNEGSKA (reference sequence). The CDR3 here is CSARTSMGYEQYF. DNA for the CDR3: TGCAGTGCTAGAACGTCGATGGGCTACGAGCAGTACTTC.

V is TRBV5-1 and J is TRBJ2-1, with D possibly TRBD2 on 7 matching bases. The CDR3 runs 15 residues. Germline CDR1 SGHRS, CDR2 YFSETQ. Trimming shortened V by 3 bases and J by 2 bases, and 12 bases separated the two germline ends. The DNA of the CDR3 is TGCGCCAGCAGCTGGGGGGGGGGCGCCTACAATGAGCAGTTCTTC. It translates to CASSWGGGAYNEQFF.

This clonotype was picked up a small number of times. The V and J genes are TRBV7-6 and TRBJ2-2, with D unresolved. The CDR3 has 18 amino acids. Looked up from germline, CDR1 is SGHVS and CDR2 is FNYEAQ. The V end was cut by 8 bases, the J end by 0 bases, with 22 bases between. CDR3 DNA sequence: TGTGCCAGCCTTCGTGAGCCGGGTAGATCCCCGAACACCGGGGAGCTGTTTTTT. Protein: CASLREPGRSPNTGELFF.

This clonotype was observed many times. The chain employs TRBV10-3 and TRBJ1-5; 7 nucleotides agree with TRBD1. V lost 3 bases to trimming and J lost 6 bases; unmatched junction nucleotides: 11. The germline CDR1 and CDR2 sequences are ENHRY and SYGVKD. CDR3 length: 16 residues. DNA of the CDR3: TGTGCCATCAGTGACACCGGGACAGTAAAAGGTCAGCCCCAGCATTTT. Translating it yields CAISDTGTVKGQPQHF.

This sequence joins TRBV2 and TRBJ2-1; 7 nucleotides align to TRBD1. CDR1 is SNHLY, CDR2 FYNNEI, per germline. CDR3 length: 15 amino acids. V shed 7 bases, J shed 0 bases, and the junction held 6 bases outside the gene matches. CDR3 DNA sequence: TGTGCCAGCAAACGGACAGGTAACTCCTACAATGAGCAGTTCTTC. Amino acid sequence: CASKRTGNSYNEQFF.

J is TRBJ1-1 and V is TRBV27; D may be TRBD1 (6 bases). V lost 8 bases to trimming and J lost 5 bases, with 12 bases between them. Per the germline V gene, CDR1 is MNHEY and CDR2 is SMNVEV (reference sequence). CDR3 size: 12 residues. The CDR3 DNA sequence: TGTGCCAGCCAAACAGGGTTTACTGAAGCTTTCTTT. Its protein product is CASQTGFTEAFF.

This rearrangement joins TRBV7-2 to TRBJ2-5; D uncertain. The germline V gene encodes CDR1 SGHTA and CDR2 FQGNSA. The CDR3 is made up of 15 amino acids. Trimming cost V 5 bases and J 4 bases, with 17 bases left between them. CDR3 in amino acids: CASSLGWGDGETQYF. CDR3 in DNA: TGTGCCAGCAGCCTGGGATGGGGTGATGGAGAGACCCAGTACTTC. Full variable domain (outside the CDR3, taken from reference TRBV7-2 and TRBJ2-5): GAGVSQSPSNKVTEKGKDVELRCDPISGHTALYWYRQSLGQGLEFLIYFQGNSAPDKSGLPSDRFSAERTGGSVSTLTIQRTQQEDSAVYLCASSLGWGDGETQYFGPGTRLLVL.

The chain joins TRBV7-2 to TRBJ2-6, with no clear D. The V end was cut by 3 bases, the J end by 0 bases, with 12 bases between. The CDR3 runs to 17 residues. Germline V CDR1 and CDR2: SGHTA, FQGNSA. The CDR3 reads CASSFVAPLSGANVLTF. For the CDR3, the DNA is TGTGCCAGCAGCTTCGTCGCCCCTCTCTCTGGGGCCAACGTCCTGACTTTC.

The rearrangement joins TRBV20-1 to TRBJ1-4; 12 bases map to TRBD1. V was clipped by 6 bases and J by 8 bases; unmatched bases: 7. Germline V lookup: CDR1 DFQATT, CDR2 SNEGSKA (reference sequence). The CDR3 is 14 residues long. CDR3 residues: CSAPGTGGREKLFF. The CDR3 nucleotides read TGCAGTGCCCCTGGGACAGGGGGCAGAGAAAAACTGTTTTTT.